This T cell receptor beta chain comes out of a study of blood T cell repertoires in COVID-19. CDR1 is WSHSY and CDR2 is SAAADI in the germline V gene. Deletions cut 2 bases from V and 4 bases from J, with 8 bases between. CDR3 size: 14 residues. Original methodology: Amplification of reference gene primers provided the estimated nucleated cell counts. This table comes from immunoSEQ multiplex PCR, and its TCRdb copy is limited to in-frame clones, with some not included. Clone size and V and J calls were adopted from that table, with D and trimming inferred from the DNA. Counted here are about 22,000 clones, roughly nine tenths occurring once; the ten biggest clones make up 27%.

The source of this sequence is a man in his 70s with COVID-19, enrolled during active disease. The chain employs TRBV10-2 and TRBJ1-4; the D gene is possibly TRBD1 (5 bases). Sequencing was carried out using peripheral blood. CDR3 residues: CASSERGINEKLFF. The CDR3 nucleotides are TGCGCCAGCAGTGAGAGGGGAATTAATGAAAAACTGTTTTTT.